This T cell receptor (beta chain) came from a study of blood T cell repertoires in COVID-19. As for the study in general: Sites in the United States, Italy and Spain provided acute and convalescent COVID-19 samples. Sources were T cells, B-cell-depleted T cells, or PBMCs; the material itself was cDNA or gDNA.

In the original workflow: Amplification of reference gene primers was used by the study to estimate nucleated cell counts. Sequenced by immunoSEQ multiplex PCR; TCRdb stores in-frame clones only, minus some. V and J calls and clone size are copied from that table; D and trimming were computed from the DNA. The sample shows tens of thousands of clones, 88% of them seen only once. The ends were cut back, 4 bases at V and 3 bases at J, with 9 bases in the middle. This CDR3 spans 13 amino acids. CDR1 and CDR2 from the germline V gene are SGHTA and FQGNSA. This clonotype originated in a man in his 70s with acute or convalescent COVID-19. The chain recombines TRBV7-2 with TRBJ1-1, with D unresolved. Sequenced input: peripheral blood. Here the CDR3 DNA reads TGTGCCAGCAGCTCCTCTTTTTACACTGAAGCTTTCTTT. Protein: CASSSSFYTEAFF.